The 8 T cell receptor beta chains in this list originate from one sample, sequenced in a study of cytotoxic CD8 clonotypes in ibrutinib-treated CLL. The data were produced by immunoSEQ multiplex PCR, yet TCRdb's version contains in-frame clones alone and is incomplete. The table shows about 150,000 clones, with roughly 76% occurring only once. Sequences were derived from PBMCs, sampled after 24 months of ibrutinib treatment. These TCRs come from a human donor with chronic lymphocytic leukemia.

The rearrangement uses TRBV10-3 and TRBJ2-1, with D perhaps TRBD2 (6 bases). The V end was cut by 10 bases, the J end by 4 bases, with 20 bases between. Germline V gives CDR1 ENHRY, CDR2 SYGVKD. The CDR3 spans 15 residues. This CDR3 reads CATKTSLDPYNEQFF. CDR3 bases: TGTGCCACCAAAACTAGCCTCGATCCTTACAATGAGCAGTTCTTC.

CDR3 sequence (DNA): TGTGCCAGCTCACCAGGGACAGAAGAGACCCAGTACTTC. Amino acid sequence: CASSPGTEETQYF. The gene calls are TRBV18 and TRBJ2-5; TRBD1 agrees at 7 bases. The CDR3 has 13 residues. Looked up from germline, CDR1 is KGHSH and CDR2 is LQKENI. V dropped 2 bases and J dropped 3; count of bases not matched to a gene: 0.

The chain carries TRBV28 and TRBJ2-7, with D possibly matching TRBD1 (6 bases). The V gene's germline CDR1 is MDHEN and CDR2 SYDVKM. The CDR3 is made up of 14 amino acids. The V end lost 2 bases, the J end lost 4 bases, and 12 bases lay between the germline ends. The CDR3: CASSLRDIPYEQYF. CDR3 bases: TGTGCCAGCAGTTTACGGGACATACCGTACGAGCAGTACTTC.

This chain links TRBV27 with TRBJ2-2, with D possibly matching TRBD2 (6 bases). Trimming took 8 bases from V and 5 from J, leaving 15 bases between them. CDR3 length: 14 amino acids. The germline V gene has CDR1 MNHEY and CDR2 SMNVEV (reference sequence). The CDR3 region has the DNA TGTGCCAGCGGTGCGGGGAGCGGAACCGGGGAGCTGTTTTTT. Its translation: CASGAGSGTGELFF.

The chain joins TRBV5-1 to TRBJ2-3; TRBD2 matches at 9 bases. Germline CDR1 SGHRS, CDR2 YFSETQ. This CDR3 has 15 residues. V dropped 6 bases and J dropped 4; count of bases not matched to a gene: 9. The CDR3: CASTPTSGWPDTQYF. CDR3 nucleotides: TGCGCCAGCACCCCAACTAGCGGGTGGCCAGATACGCAGTATTTT.

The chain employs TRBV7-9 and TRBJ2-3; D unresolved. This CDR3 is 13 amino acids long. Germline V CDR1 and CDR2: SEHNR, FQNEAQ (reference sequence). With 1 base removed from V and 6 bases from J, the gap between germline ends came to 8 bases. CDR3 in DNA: TGTGCCAGCAGCTTAGTCTGGGCCGATACGCAGTATTTT. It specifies CASSLVWADTQYF.

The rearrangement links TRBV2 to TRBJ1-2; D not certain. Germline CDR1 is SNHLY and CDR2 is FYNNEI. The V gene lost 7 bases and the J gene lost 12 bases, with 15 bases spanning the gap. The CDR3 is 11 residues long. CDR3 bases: TGTGCCAGCACGAAGATGGTTGGGCACACCTTC. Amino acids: CASTKMVGHTF.

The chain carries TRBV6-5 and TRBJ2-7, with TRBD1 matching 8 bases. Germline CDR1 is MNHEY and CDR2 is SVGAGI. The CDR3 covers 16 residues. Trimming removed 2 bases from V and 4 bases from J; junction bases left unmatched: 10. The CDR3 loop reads CASSYGGSGGAYEQYF. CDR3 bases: TGTGCCAGCAGTTACGGCGGGTCAGGGGGCGCTTACGAGCAGTACTTC.